The 10 T cell receptor beta chains below come from one sample, sequenced in a study of cytomegalovirus exposure and HLA in healthy donors. Primers included in the PCR were 60 Vbeta and 13 Jbeta primers. The protocol was immunoSEQ multiplex PCR, while the TCRdb copy is restricted to in-frame clones and leaves out a portion. The listing contains 150,000 to 200,000 clones. Sample: PBMCs. Source of these receptors: a man under 40 in good health and CMV-seronegative.

The gene calls are TRBV4-1 and TRBJ2-7; TRBD2 matches 7 bases. CDR1 is MGHRA and CDR2 is YSYEKL in the germline V gene. This CDR3 contains 19 residues. The V segment lost 1 base and the J segment 0 bases; nucleotides outside the gene matches: 15. Here the CDR3 DNA reads TGCGCCAGCAGCCAAGTTCCCGGGGGAGGGACCCCATTCTCCTACGAGCAGTACTTC. Translating it yields CASSQVPGGGTPFSYEQYF.

As DNA, the CDR3 is TGTGCCGGGGGGGGGACAGGGCATTACAATGAGCAGTTCTTC. This translates into CAGGGTGHYNEQFF. The chain employs TRBV6-6 and TRBJ2-1, with 9 bases aligning to TRBD1. Trimming took 11 bases from V and 4 from J; bases not matched to a gene: 9. Germline V gene data show CDR1 as MNHNY and CDR2 as SVGAGI (reference sequence). The CDR3 has 14 residues.

This chain links TRBV7-9 with TRBJ1-2; 7 bases map to TRBD1. The ends lost 1 base at V and 8 bases at J; junction bases unmatched: 13. CDR1 and CDR2 from the germline V gene are SEHNR and FQNEAQ (reference sequence). The CDR3 is 16 amino acids. As DNA, the CDR3 is TGTGCCAGCAGCTTAGTGAGTGGACAGGAGAAGGAGGGCTACACCTTC. It yields the protein CASSLVSGQEKEGYTF.

CDR3 protein: CASTPLWAGATDTQYF. The DNA for the CDR3 is TGTGCCAGCACCCCCTTATGGGCGGGAGCGACAGATACGCAGTATTTT. The V gene is TRBV27, the J gene TRBJ2-3, with 7 bases fitting TRBD2. The ends lost 7 bases at V and 3 bases at J; junction bases unmatched: 13. The CDR3 length is 16 residues. Germline CDR1 is MNHEY and CDR2 is SMNVEV (reference sequence).

The chain carries TRBV19 and TRBJ2-7, with a possible D match to TRBD1 (6 bases). CDR1 LNHDA and CDR2 SQIVND come from the germline V gene (reference sequence). The CDR3 has 16 residues. V was cut by 2 bases and J by 3 bases, with 17 bases left in between. CDR3 amino acids: CASSIRLGTLDYEQYF. The CDR3 DNA is TGTGCCAGTAGTATAAGGCTCGGGACACTTGACTACGAGCAGTACTTC.

This chain connects TRBV5-8 to TRBJ2-1, with 11 nucleotides matching TRBD1. V shed 4 bases, J shed 7 bases, and the junction held 10 bases outside the gene matches. The germline gives CDR1 SGHTS, CDR2 YDEGEE. The CDR3 loop spans 16 amino acids. CDR3 residues: CASSPLDRGQWNEQFF. CDR3 coding DNA: TGTGCCAGCAGCCCTCTGGACAGGGGGCAATGGAATGAGCAGTTCTTC.

V gene TRBV7-2 combines with J gene TRBJ1-2, with TRBD1 matching over 9 bases. CDR1 is SGHTA and CDR2 is FQGNSA in the germline V gene. After removal of 5 bases from V and 8 bases from J, the junction contained 12 bases not matched to a gene. The CDR3 loop spans 15 amino acids. CDR3 nucleotide sequence: TGTGCCAGCAGCCTCACGCCCCCCGGGACAGGGGGCTACACCTTC. Protein sequence: CASSLTPPGTGGYTF. The full variable domain, completed using reference TRBV7-2 and TRBJ1-2, is GAGVSQSPSNKVTEKGKDVELRCDPISGHTALYWYRQSLGQGLEFLIYFQGNSAPDKSGLPSDRFSAERTGGSVSTLTIQRTQQEDSAVYLCASSLTPPGTGGYTFGSGTRLTVV.

The J gene is TRBJ2-7, the V gene TRBV14; 8 nucleotides align to TRBD1. The CDR3 covers 14 residues. Germline CDR1 and CDR2: SGHDN and FVKESK. Trimming took 1 base from V and 6 from J; bases not matched to a gene: 5. The CDR3 bases are TGTGCCAGCAGCCAAGGGGGCAGGGGGCGCGAGCAGTACTTC. It yields the protein CASSQGGRGREQYF.

The rearrangement uses TRBV7-6 and TRBJ2-1; 14 positions match TRBD2. The CDR3 is 16 residues long. Germline V lookup: CDR1 SGHVS, CDR2 FNYEAQ. V trimming: 3 bases; J trimming: 6 bases; junction bases outside the gene matches: 4. DNA of the CDR3: TGTGCCAGCAGCTTGGGACTAGCGGGAGTTAGCAATGAGCAGTTCTTC. Translated: CASSLGLAGVSNEQFF.

This rearrangement joins TRBV29-1 to TRBJ1-2; 7 bases map to TRBD1. CDR3 length: 12 amino acids. V lost 2 bases and J lost 8; bases outside the gene matches: 5. CDR1 is SQVTM and CDR2 is ANQGSEA in the germline V gene. CDR3 in amino acids: CSVEMSGGGYTF. CDR3 sequence (DNA): TGCAGCGTTGAAATGTCAGGGGGAGGCTACACCTTC. Full variable domain (remainder filled in from reference TRBV29-1 and TRBJ1-2): SAVISQKPSRDICQRGTSLTIQCQVDSQVTMMFWYRQQPGQSLTLIATANQGSEATYESGFVIDKFPISRPNLTFSTLTVSNMSPEDSSIYLCSVEMSGGGYTFGSGTRLTVV.